Listed below are T cell receptor beta chains from one sample, sequenced in a study of control samples from healthy donors and cancer patients. Data came from immunoSEQ multiplex PCR; TCRdb stores just in-frame clones and leaves some out. The sample records 390,000 or so clones, 90% being singletons. Sample: PBMCs. The receptors derive from a man aged 35 to 55 with head and neck cancer. CDR3s include the opening cysteine and the closing phenylalanine or tryptophan. The D gene is left open where the match is weak. Where a row states a size, it is once, few, many or the class of an expanded clone; other rows omit it.

j_call: TRBJ2-2; d_call: -; v_call: TRBV28; clone_size: -; cdr3_aa: CASSETSYPPLNTGELFF; cdr3_nt: TGTGCCAGCAGTGAGACCTCCTACCCACCCTTGAACACCGGGGAGCTGTTTTTT
j_call: TRBJ2-7; d_call: -; v_call: TRBV7-9; clone_size: -; cdr3_aa: CASSPGTEPYEQYF; cdr3_nt: TGTGCCAGCAGCCCCGGGACCGAACCCTACGAGCAGTACTTC
j_call: TRBJ1-2; d_call: -; v_call: TRBV5-5; clone_size: once; cdr3_aa: CASSLGTATSGYGYTF; cdr3_nt: TGTGCCAGCAGCTTAGGGACTGCTACCTCGGGCTATGGCTACACCTTC
j_call: TRBJ2-5; d_call: -; v_call: TRBV19; clone_size: -; cdr3_aa: CASSTTEFWETQYF; cdr3_nt: TGTGCCAGTAGTACCACAGAGTTTTGGGAGACCCAGTACTTC
j_call: TRBJ2-1; d_call: -; v_call: TRBV6-5; clone_size: -; cdr3_aa: CASSYIPTSSYNEQFF; cdr3_nt: TGTGCCAGCAGTTACATCCCTACGTCCTCCTACAATGAGCAGTTCTTC
j_call: TRBJ1-1; d_call: -; v_call: TRBV6-5; clone_size: -; cdr3_aa: CASSTRDYTEAFF; cdr3_nt: TGTGCCAGCAGTACCAGGGATTACACTGAAGCTTTCTTT
j_call: TRBJ1-1; d_call: -; v_call: TRBV5-5; clone_size: -; cdr3_aa: CASSPLLWGSGEAFF; cdr3_nt: TGTGCCAGCAGCCCCCTATTGTGGGGGAGCGGTGAAGCTTTCTTT
j_call: TRBJ1-1; d_call: TRBD1; v_call: TRBV29-1; clone_size: -; cdr3_aa: CSVGTGDTEAFF; cdr3_nt: TGCAGCGTTGGGACAGGGGACACTGAAGCTTTCTTT
j_call: TRBJ1-1; d_call: TRBD1; v_call: TRBV11-2; clone_size: -; cdr3_aa: CASSLDWTGAKAFF; cdr3_nt: TGTGCCAGCAGCTTAGACTGGACAGGAGCGAAAGCTTTCTTT
j_call: TRBJ1-5; d_call: TRBD1; v_call: TRBV19; clone_size: -; cdr3_aa: CASSGTGDSQPQHF; cdr3_nt: TGTGCCAGTAGTGGGACAGGGGATAGTCAGCCCCAGCATTTT
j_call: TRBJ1-1; d_call: -; v_call: TRBV12-3/TRBV12-4; clone_size: once; cdr3_aa: CASPGPGSAEAFF; cdr3_nt: TGTGCCAGCCCGGGACCCGGGAGCGCTGAAGCTTTCTTT
j_call: TRBJ1-1; d_call: TRBD1; v_call: TRBV28; clone_size: -; cdr3_aa: CASRAGGLRTEAFF; cdr3_nt: TGTGCCAGCAGGGCAGGGGGCCTGAGGACTGAAGCTTTCTTT
j_call: TRBJ2-7; d_call: -; v_call: TRBV5-1; clone_size: -; cdr3_aa: CASSLRATQVYEQYF; cdr3_nt: TGCGCCAGCAGCTTACGGGCTACCCAAGTCTACGAGCAGTACTTC
j_call: TRBJ1-3; d_call: -; v_call: TRBV18; clone_size: -; cdr3_aa: CASSSWGNTIYF; cdr3_nt: TGTGCCAGCTCAAGCTGGGGAAACACCATATATTTT
j_call: TRBJ2-7; d_call: -; v_call: TRBV24-1; clone_size: -; cdr3_aa: CATSDPGTSYEQYF; cdr3_nt: TGTGCCACCAGTGATCCCGGGACAAGTTACGAGCAGTACTTC
j_call: TRBJ1-1; d_call: TRBD1; v_call: TRBV2; clone_size: -; cdr3_aa: CASSGQGGTEAFF; cdr3_nt: TGTGCCAGCAGTGGACAGGGGGGCACTGAAGCTTTCTTT
j_call: TRBJ2-1; d_call: -; v_call: TRBV18; clone_size: -; cdr3_aa: CASSPRNIYNEQFF; cdr3_nt: TGTGCCAGCTCACCTAGGAACATCTACAATGAGCAGTTCTTC
j_call: TRBJ2-7; d_call: -; v_call: TRBV28; clone_size: -; cdr3_aa: CASRAPYEQYF; cdr3_nt: TGTGCCAGCCGAGCCCCCTACGAGCAGTACTTC
j_call: TRBJ1-5; d_call: TRBD1; v_call: TRBV27; clone_size: -; cdr3_aa: CASRGQGDGQPQHF; cdr3_nt: TGTGCCAGCAGGGGACAGGGGGACGGGCAGCCCCAGCATTTT
j_call: TRBJ1-6; d_call: -; v_call: TRBV27; clone_size: -; cdr3_aa: CASSWGPAQTPLHF; cdr3_nt: TGTGCCAGCAGTTGGGGGCCTGCTCAGACACCCCTCCACTTT
j_call: TRBJ2-1; d_call: TRBD2; v_call: TRBV11-1; clone_size: once; cdr3_aa: CASSFGLAGPNEQFF; cdr3_nt: TGTGCCAGCAGCTTCGGTCTAGCGGGCCCCAATGAGCAGTTCTTC
j_call: TRBJ1-5; d_call: -; v_call: TRBV19; clone_size: -; cdr3_aa: CASSPGQANQPQHF; cdr3_nt: TGTGCCAGTAGCCCGGGACAAGCCAATCAGCCCCAGCATTTT
j_call: TRBJ2-7; d_call: -; v_call: TRBV27; clone_size: -; cdr3_aa: CASTPHGTAGDEQYF; cdr3_nt: TGTGCCAGCACCCCACATGGGACGGCGGGTGACGAGCAGTACTTC
j_call: TRBJ1-3; d_call: -; v_call: TRBV5-4; clone_size: -; cdr3_aa: CASSLDLAGNTIYF; cdr3_nt: TGTGCCAGCAGCTTGGACTTGGCTGGAAACACCATATATTTT
j_call: TRBJ2-1; d_call: TRBD1; v_call: TRBV5-4; clone_size: once; cdr3_aa: CASSPTWTGGRNEQFF; cdr3_nt: TGTGCCAGCAGCCCGACCTGGACAGGGGGGAGGAATGAGCAGTTCTTC
j_call: TRBJ2-6; d_call: -; v_call: TRBV4-3; clone_size: few; cdr3_aa: CASSQDPPGQVPLSGANVLTF; cdr3_nt: TGCGCCAGCAGCCAAGATCCCCCGGGGCAGGTACCCCTCTCTGGGGCCAACGTCCTGACTTTC
j_call: TRBJ1-2; d_call: -; v_call: TRBV27; clone_size: -; cdr3_aa: CASSSGRVDYGYTF; cdr3_nt: TGTGCCAGCAGTTCCGGACGGGTTGACTATGGCTACACCTTC
j_call: TRBJ2-7; d_call: TRBD1; v_call: TRBV7-9; clone_size: -; cdr3_aa: CASSLGTGPRKGQYF; cdr3_nt: TGTGCCAGCAGCTTAGGGACAGGCCCTCGTAAGGGGCAGTACTTC
j_call: TRBJ1-6; d_call: -; v_call: TRBV2; clone_size: -; cdr3_aa: CASMPGPNSPLHF; cdr3_nt: TGTGCCAGCATGCCCGGACCTAATTCACCCCTCCACTTT
j_call: TRBJ2-7; d_call: TRBD1; v_call: TRBV6-5; clone_size: once; cdr3_aa: CASSSLGDSTREEQYF; cdr3_nt: TGTGCCAGCAGTTCCCTCGGGGACAGCACCCGGGAAGAGCAGTACTTC
j_call: TRBJ1-1; d_call: -; v_call: TRBV12-3/TRBV12-4; clone_size: -; cdr3_aa: CASRGNEAFF; cdr3_nt: TGTGCCAGCAGGGGCAATGAAGCTTTCTTT
j_call: TRBJ2-2; d_call: TRBD2; v_call: TRBV30; clone_size: -; cdr3_aa: CAWRLLAGPTGELFF; cdr3_nt: TGTGCCTGGAGGCTCCTAGCGGGGCCCACCGGGGAGCTGTTTTTT
j_call: TRBJ1-4; d_call: -; v_call: TRBV6-1; clone_size: -; cdr3_aa: CASSEDRGQRGKLFF; cdr3_nt: TGTGCCAGCAGTGAAGACCGGGGGCAGCGGGGTAAACTGTTTTTT
j_call: TRBJ2-2; d_call: TRBD1; v_call: TRBV6-5; clone_size: -; cdr3_aa: CASSYGTVATGELFF; cdr3_nt: TGTGCCAGCAGTTACGGGACAGTAGCAACCGGGGAGCTGTTTTTT
j_call: TRBJ2-7; d_call: TRBD2; v_call: TRBV2; clone_size: -; cdr3_aa: CASRTGLAFNHEQYF; cdr3_nt: TGTGCCAGCCGGACGGGACTAGCGTTTAATCACGAGCAGTACTTC
j_call: TRBJ1-4; d_call: -; v_call: TRBV10-3; clone_size: -; cdr3_aa: CAISAGGYEKLFF; cdr3_nt: TGTGCCATCAGTGCGGGAGGGTATGAAAAACTGTTTTTT
j_call: TRBJ2-1; d_call: TRBD1; v_call: TRBV25-1; clone_size: -; cdr3_aa: CASTGPRTGGNEQFF; cdr3_nt: TGTGCCAGCACCGGACCCAGGACAGGGGGCAATGAGCAGTTCTTC
j_call: TRBJ2-5; d_call: TRBD2; v_call: TRBV5-6; clone_size: -; cdr3_aa: CASSTGTSAYLGTQYF; cdr3_nt: TGTGCCAGCAGCACCGGGACTAGCGCGTATCTTGGGACCCAGTACTTC
j_call: TRBJ2-7; d_call: -; v_call: TRBV18; clone_size: -; cdr3_aa: CASSRGTNSYEQYF; cdr3_nt: TGTGCCAGCTCACGCGGGACGAACTCCTACGAGCAGTACTTC
j_call: TRBJ2-1; d_call: -; v_call: TRBV28; clone_size: -; cdr3_aa: CASSLTRIEQFF; cdr3_nt: TGTGCCAGCAGTTTAACGAGAATTGAGCAGTTCTTC
j_call: TRBJ2-3; d_call: TRBD1; v_call: TRBV13; clone_size: many; cdr3_aa: CASRGTGTGADTQYF; cdr3_nt: TGTGCCAGCAGGGGGACCGGGACAGGGGCAGATACGCAGTATTTT
j_call: TRBJ2-4; d_call: -; v_call: TRBV4-1; clone_size: few; cdr3_aa: CASSSGQGGLGNIQYF; cdr3_nt: TGCGCCAGCAGCTCAGGGCAGGGGGGGCTCGGGAACATTCAGTACTTC
j_call: TRBJ2-1; d_call: TRBD2; v_call: TRBV19; clone_size: -; cdr3_aa: CASSITGTTEGEQFF; cdr3_nt: TGTGCCAGTAGTATAACGGGGACTACGGAGGGTGAGCAGTTCTTC
j_call: TRBJ2-3; d_call: TRBD1; v_call: TRBV9; clone_size: -; cdr3_aa: CASSLRQGDTDTQYF; cdr3_nt: TGTGCCAGCAGCTTGAGACAGGGAGACACAGATACGCAGTATTTT
j_call: TRBJ2-7; d_call: -; v_call: TRBV4-1; clone_size: -; cdr3_aa: CASSQEEGAFSYEQYF; cdr3_nt: TGCGCCAGCAGCCAAGAAGAGGGCGCCTTCTCCTACGAGCAGTACTTC
j_call: TRBJ2-7; d_call: TRBD1; v_call: TRBV11-2; clone_size: -; cdr3_aa: CASSLDLRDRGPIYEQYF; cdr3_nt: TGTGCCAGCAGCTTAGATCTAAGGGACAGGGGGCCCATATACGAGCAGTACTTC
j_call: TRBJ2-7; d_call: TRBD1; v_call: TRBV10-3; clone_size: -; cdr3_aa: CAISEAAETGSSEQYF; cdr3_nt: TGTGCCATCAGTGAGGCTGCCGAGACAGGGTCCAGCGAGCAGTACTTC
j_call: TRBJ2-7; d_call: -; v_call: TRBV7-2; clone_size: few; cdr3_aa: CASSLLNYEQYF; cdr3_nt: TGTGCCAGCAGCTTGTTAAACTACGAGCAGTACTTC